This T cell receptor beta chain is drawn from a study of T cell repertoires in cytomegalovirus infection. This clonotype appeared a few times. Its antigen is still unknown. TCRdb processed the reads anew with MiXCR; each CDR3 protein has one entry. The table includes hundreds of thousands of distinct CDR3 sequences, under 45% detected once. The germline V and J ends were trimmed by 5 bases and 7 bases, with 15 bases remaining between them. Germline lookup yields CDR1 SGHVT and CDR2 SQSDAQ. The CDR3 length is 15 residues. This sequence was found in a human donor in good health (CMV status not recorded). Some clones in this sample may be carry-over from other donors' samples. Material: cultured PBMCs, obtained from culture after CMV antigen stimulation. The genes are TRBV7-4 and TRBJ1-6, with D perhaps matching TRBD1 (6 bases). CDR3 DNA sequence: TGTGCCAGCAGCGCCGCACAGGGTCTAAATTCACCCCTCCACTTT. It specifies CASSAAQGLNSPLHF.